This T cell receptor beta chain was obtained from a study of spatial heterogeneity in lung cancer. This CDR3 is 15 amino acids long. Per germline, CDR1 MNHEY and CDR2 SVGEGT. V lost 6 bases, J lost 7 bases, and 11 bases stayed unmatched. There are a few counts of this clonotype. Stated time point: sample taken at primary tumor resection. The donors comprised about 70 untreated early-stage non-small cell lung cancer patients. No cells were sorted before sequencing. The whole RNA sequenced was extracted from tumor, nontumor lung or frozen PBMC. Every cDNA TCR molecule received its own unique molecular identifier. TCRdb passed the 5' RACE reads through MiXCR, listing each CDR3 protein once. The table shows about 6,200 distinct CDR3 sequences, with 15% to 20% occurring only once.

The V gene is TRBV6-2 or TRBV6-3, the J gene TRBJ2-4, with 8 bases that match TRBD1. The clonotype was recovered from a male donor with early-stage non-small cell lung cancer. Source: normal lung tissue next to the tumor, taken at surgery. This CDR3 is CASSRTGRGENIQYF. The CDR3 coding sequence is TGTGCCAGCAGCAGGACAGGGAGAGGGGAGAACATTCAGTACTTC.